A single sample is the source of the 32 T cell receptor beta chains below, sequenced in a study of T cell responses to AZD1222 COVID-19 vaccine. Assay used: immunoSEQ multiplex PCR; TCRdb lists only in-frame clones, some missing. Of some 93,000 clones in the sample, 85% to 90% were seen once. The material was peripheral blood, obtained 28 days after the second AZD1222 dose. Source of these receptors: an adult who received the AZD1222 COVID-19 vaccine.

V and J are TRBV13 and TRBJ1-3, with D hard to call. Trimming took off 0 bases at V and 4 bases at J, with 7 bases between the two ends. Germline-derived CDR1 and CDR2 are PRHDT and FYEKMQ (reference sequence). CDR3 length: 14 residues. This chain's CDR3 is CASSLGVSGNTIYF. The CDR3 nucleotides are TGTGCCAGCAGCTTAGGGGTATCCGGAAACACCATATATTTT.

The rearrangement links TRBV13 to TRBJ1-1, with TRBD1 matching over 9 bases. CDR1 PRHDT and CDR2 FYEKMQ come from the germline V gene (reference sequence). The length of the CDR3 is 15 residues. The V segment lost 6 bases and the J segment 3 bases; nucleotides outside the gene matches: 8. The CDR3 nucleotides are TGTGCCAGCAGACCCCGACAGGGGGAGCACACTGAAGCTTTCTTT. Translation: CASRPRQGEHTEAFF.

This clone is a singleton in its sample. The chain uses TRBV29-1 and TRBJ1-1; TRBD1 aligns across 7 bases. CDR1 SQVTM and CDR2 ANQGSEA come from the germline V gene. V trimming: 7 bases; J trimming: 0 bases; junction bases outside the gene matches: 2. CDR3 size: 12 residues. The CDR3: CSAGQMNTEAFF. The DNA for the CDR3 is TGCAGCGCGGGACAGATGAACACTGAAGCTTTCTTT.

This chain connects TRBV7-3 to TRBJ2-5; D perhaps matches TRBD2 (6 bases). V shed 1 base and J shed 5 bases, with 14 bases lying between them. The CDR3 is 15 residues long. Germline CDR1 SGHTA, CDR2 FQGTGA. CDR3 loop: CASSLSGTATETQYF. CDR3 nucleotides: TGTGCCAGCAGCTTAAGCGGGACGGCTACCGAGACCCAGTACTTC.

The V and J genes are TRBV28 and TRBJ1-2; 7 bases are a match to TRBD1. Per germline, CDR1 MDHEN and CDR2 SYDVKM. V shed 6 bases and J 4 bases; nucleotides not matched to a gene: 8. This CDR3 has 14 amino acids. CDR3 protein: CASRLRDSIYGYTF. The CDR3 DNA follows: TGTGCCAGCAGGTTACGGGACAGCATCTATGGCTACACCTTC.

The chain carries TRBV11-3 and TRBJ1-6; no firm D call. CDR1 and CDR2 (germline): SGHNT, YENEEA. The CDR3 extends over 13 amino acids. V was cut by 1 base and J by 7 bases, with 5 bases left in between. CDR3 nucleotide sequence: TGTGCCAGCAGCTTAGGTTGGAATTCACCCCTCCACTTT. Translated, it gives CASSLGWNSPLHF.

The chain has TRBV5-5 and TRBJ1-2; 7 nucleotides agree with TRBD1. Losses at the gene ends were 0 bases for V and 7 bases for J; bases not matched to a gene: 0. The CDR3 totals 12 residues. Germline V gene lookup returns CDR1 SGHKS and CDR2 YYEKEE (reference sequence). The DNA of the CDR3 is TGTGCCAGCAGCTTGGACAGGGGTGGCTACACCTTC. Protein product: CASSLDRGGYTF.

The CDR3 DNA reads TGTGCCAGCAGCCGAATCCAAGAGACCCAGTACTTC. It yields the protein CASSRIQETQYF. The chain uses TRBV3-1 (or the pseudogene TRBV3-2) and TRBJ2-5; D uncertain. The CDR3 covers 12 residues. From germline, CDR1 is LGHDT and CDR2 YNNKEL (reference sequence). V was clipped by 4 bases and J by 1 base, with 4 bases between them.

This chain's CDR3 is CASSYSHRGNQPQHF. In DNA form, the CDR3 reads TGTGCCAGCAGTTACTCCCACAGGGGCAATCAGCCCCAGCATTTT. The chain has TRBV6-6 and TRBJ1-5; TRBD1 might be the D (6 bases). CDR1 is MNHNY, CDR2 SVGAGI, per germline (reference sequence). V was shortened by 0 bases and J by 2 bases, with 8 bases between the two germline ends. CDR3 length: 15 amino acids.

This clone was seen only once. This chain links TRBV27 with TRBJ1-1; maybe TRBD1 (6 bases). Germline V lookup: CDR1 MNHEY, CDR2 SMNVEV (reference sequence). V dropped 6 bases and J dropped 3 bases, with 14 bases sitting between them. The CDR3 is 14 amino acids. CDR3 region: CASSDTGLHTEAFF. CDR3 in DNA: TGTGCCAGCAGCGACACAGGGTTGCACACTGAAGCTTTCTTT.

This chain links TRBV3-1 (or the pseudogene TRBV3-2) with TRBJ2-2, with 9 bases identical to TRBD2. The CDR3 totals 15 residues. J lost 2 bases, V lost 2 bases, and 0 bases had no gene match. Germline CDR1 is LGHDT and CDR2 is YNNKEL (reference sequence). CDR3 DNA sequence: TGTGCCAGCAGCCAACTAGCGGGAAACACCGGGGAGCTGTTTTTT. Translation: CASSQLAGNTGELFF.

CDR3 bases: TGCAGCGTCCTGGGGATCGGACAGGGAAATAACGGCTACACCTTC. This gives the protein CSVLGIGQGNNGYTF. This chain links TRBV29-1 with TRBJ1-2, with 8 nucleotides matching TRBD1. The CDR3 has 15 amino acids. V was pared by 6 bases and J by 8 bases, with 17 bases of the junction left unmatched. Per the germline V gene, CDR1 is SQVTM and CDR2 is ANQGSEA.

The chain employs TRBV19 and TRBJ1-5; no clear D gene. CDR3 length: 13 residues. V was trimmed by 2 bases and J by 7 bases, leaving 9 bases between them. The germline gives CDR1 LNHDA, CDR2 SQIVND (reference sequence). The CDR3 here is CASSIIERQPQHF. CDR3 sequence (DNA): TGTGCCAGTAGTATAATTGAGCGGCAGCCCCAGCATTTT.

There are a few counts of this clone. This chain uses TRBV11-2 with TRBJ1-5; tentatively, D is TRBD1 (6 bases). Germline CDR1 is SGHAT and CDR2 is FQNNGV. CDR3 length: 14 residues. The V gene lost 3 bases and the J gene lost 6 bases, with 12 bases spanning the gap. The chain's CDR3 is CASSFPCRGQPQHF. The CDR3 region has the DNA TGTGCCAGCAGCTTCCCTTGCAGGGGTCAGCCCCAGCATTTT.

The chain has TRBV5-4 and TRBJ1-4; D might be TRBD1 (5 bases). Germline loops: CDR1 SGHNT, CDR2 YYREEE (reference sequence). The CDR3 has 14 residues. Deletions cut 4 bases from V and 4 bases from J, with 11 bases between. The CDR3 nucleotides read TGTGCCAGCAGCCTCAGACAGCATAATGAAAAACTGTTTTTT. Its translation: CASSLRQHNEKLFF.

CDR3 DNA sequence: TGTGCCAGCAGCTTGGCCCGAGGGTCCGAGCAGTACTTC. Its protein product is CASSLARGSEQYF. V and J are TRBV5-6 and TRBJ2-7, with TRBD2 as a possible D gene (5 bases). Germline CDR1 SGHDT, CDR2 YYEEEE. V shed 0 bases and J shed 6 bases, with 10 bases lying between them. CDR3 length: 13 residues.

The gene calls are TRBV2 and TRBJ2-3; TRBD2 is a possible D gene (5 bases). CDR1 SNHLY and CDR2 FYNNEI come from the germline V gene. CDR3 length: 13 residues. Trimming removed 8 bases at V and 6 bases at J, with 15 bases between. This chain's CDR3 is CASDLPGVDTQYF. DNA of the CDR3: TGTGCCAGCGACCTACCCGGGGTCGATACGCAGTATTTT.

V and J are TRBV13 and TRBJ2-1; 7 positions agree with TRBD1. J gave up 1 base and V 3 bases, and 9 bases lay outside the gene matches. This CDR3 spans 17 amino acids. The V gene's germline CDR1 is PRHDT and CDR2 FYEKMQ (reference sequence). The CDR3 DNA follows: TGTGCCAGCAGCTTCGGCCGGACAGGAACATCCTACAATGAGCAGTTCTTC. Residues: CASSFGRTGTSYNEQFF. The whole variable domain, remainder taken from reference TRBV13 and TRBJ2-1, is AAGVIQSPRHLIKEKRETATLKCYPIPRHDTVYWYQQGPGQDPQFLISFYEKMQSDKGSIPDRFSAQQFSDYHSELNMSSLELGDSALYFCASSFGRTGTSYNEQFFGPGTRLTVL.

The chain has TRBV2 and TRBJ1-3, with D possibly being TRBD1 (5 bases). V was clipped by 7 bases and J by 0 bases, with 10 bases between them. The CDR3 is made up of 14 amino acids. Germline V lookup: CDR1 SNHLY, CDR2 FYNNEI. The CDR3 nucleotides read TGTGCCAGCACGGGGGACGGCTCTGGAAACACCATATATTTT. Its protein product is CASTGDGSGNTIYF.

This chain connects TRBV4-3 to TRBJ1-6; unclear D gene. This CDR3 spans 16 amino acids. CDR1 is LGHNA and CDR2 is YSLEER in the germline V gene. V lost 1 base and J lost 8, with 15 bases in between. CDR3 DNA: TGCGCCAGCAGCCAAGGCCGACGTCCGTCGCATTCACCCCTCCACTTT. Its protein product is CASSQGRRPSHSPLHF.

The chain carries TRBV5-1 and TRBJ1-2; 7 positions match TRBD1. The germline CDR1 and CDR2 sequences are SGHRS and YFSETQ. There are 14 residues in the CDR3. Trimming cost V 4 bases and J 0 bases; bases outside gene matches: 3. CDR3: CASSKGASNYGYTF. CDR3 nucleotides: TGCGCCAGCAGCAAGGGGGCCTCTAACTATGGCTACACCTTC. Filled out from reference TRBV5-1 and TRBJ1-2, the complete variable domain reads KAGVTQTPRYLIKTRGQQVTLSCSPISGHRSVSWYQQTPGQGLQFLFEYFSETQRNKGNFPGRFSGRQFSNSRSEMNVSTLELGDSALYLCASSKGASNYGYTFGSGTRLTVV.

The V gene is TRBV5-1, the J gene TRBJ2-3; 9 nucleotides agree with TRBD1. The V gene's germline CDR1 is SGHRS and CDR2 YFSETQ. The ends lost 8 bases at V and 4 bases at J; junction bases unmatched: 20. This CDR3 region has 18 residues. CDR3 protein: CARGQGRVGSPPPDTQYF. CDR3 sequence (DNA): TGCGCCAGGGGACAGGGAAGAGTCGGGAGCCCCCCCCCAGATACGCAGTATTTT.

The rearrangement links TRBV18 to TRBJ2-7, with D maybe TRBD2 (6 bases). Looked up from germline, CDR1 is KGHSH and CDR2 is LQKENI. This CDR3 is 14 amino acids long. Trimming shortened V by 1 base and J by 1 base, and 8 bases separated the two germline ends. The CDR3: CASSPRGVSYEQYF. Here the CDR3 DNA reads TGTGCCAGCTCACCACGGGGGGTGTCCTACGAGCAGTACTTC.

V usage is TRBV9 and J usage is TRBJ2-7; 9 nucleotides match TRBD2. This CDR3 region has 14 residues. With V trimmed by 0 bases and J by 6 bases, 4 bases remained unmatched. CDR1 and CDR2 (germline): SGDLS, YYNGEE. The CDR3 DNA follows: TGTGCCAGCAGCGTAGAGGCGGGGGGGCTCGAGCAGTACTTC. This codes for CASSVEAGGLEQYF. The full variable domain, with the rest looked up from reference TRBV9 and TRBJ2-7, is DSGVTQTPKHLITATGQRVTLRCSPRSGDLSVYWYQQSLDQGLQFLIQYYNGEERAKGNILERFSAQQFPDLHSELNLSSLELGDSALYFCASSVEAGGLEQYFGPGTRLTVT.

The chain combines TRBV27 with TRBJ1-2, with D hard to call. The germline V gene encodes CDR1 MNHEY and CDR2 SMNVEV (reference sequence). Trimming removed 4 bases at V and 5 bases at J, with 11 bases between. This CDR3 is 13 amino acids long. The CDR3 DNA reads TGTGCCAGCAGTTATAGAAACCATTATGGCTACACCTTC. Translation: CASSYRNHYGYTF.

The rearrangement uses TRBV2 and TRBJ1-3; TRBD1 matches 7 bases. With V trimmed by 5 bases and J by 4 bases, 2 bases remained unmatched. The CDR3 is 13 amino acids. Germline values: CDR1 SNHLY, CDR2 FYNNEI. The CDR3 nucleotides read TGTGCCAGCAGTCAGGGGGTGGGAAACACCATATATTTT. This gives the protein CASSQGVGNTIYF.

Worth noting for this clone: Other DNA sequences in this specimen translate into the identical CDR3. The CDR3 region has the DNA TGTGCCAGCAGTTTAGGAGGAGAAGCTTTCTTT. As protein: CASSLGGEAFF. The chain is built from TRBV12-3 or TRBV12-4 and TRBJ1-1; no clear D gene. The CDR3 spans 11 residues. V dropped 1 base and J dropped 8 bases, with 5 bases sitting between them.

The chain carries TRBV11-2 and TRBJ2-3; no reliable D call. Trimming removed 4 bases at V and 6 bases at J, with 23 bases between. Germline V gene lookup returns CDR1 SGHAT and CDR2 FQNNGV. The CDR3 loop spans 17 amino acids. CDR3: CASSSVVAALAGDTQYF. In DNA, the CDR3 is TGTGCCAGCAGCTCTGTCGTTGCGGCGTTGGCAGGCGATACGCAGTATTTT.

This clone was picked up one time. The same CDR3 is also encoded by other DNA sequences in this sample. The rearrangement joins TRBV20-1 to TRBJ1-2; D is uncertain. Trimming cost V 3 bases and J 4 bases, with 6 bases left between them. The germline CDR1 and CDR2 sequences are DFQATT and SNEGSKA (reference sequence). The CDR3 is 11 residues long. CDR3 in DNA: TGCAGTGCTAGGACTGGCTATGGCTACACCTTC. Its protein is CSARTGYGYTF.

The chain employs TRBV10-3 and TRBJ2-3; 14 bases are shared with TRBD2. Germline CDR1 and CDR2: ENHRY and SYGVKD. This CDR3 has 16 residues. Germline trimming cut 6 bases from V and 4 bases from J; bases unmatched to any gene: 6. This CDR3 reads CAIRVTSGGASDTQYF. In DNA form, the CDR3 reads TGTGCCATCAGAGTGACTAGCGGGGGGGCTTCAGATACGCAGTATTTT.

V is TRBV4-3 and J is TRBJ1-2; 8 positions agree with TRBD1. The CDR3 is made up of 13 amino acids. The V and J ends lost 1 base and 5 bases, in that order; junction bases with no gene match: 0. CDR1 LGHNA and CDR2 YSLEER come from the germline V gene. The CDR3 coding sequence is TGCGCCAGCAGCCAAGGGACAGGGTATGGCTACACCTTC. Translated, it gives CASSQGTGYGYTF.

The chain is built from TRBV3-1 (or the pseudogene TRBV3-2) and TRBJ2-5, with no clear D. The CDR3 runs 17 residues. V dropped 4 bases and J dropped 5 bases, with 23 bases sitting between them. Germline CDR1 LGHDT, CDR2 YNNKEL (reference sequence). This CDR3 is CASSLYGRPGEMETQYF. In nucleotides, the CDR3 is TGTGCCAGCAGCCTCTACGGACGCCCTGGGGAAATGGAGACCCAGTACTTC.